This T cell receptor (beta chain) was recorded in a study of T-cell reconstitution after alpha-beta-depleted transplantation in children. The TCRbeta library was prepared with unique molecular identifiers. Each CDR3 protein gets one entry after TCRdb re-called the PCR reads with MiXCR. The table includes around 700,000 distinct CDR3 sequences, under 15% detected once. In the case of this clonotype: What it binds is not known.

Whole-study results and caveats: There were some patients whose high TCRbeta diversity at day 60 came from surviving recipient T cells and thymic progenitors. Reportedly, roughly two months post-transplant, alpha-beta T cells arose from several hundred expanded graft clones. Newly produced T cells mostly accounted for T-cell counts and diversity one year post-transplant.

Here the sequenced sample was PBMCs, taken before TCRalphabeta/CD19-depleted stem cell transplant. The clonotype originates from a girl aged 2 to 10 with congenital amegakaryocytic thrombocytopenia, due to receive a stem cell transplant.

The CDR3 protein is CASSYSMGFLTYEQYF. CDR3 bases: TGTGCCAGCAGTTACTCGATGGGGTTTCTAACCTACGAGCAGTACTTC. V usage is TRBV6-2 or TRBV6-3 and J usage is TRBJ2-7; no clear D gene. The CDR3 loop spans 16 amino acids. Trimming removed 0 bases from V and 2 bases from J, with 14 bases in between. Germline lookup yields CDR1 MNHEY and CDR2 SVGEGT.